These 12 T cell receptor beta chains were sequenced from one sample in a study of T cell responses to AZD1222 COVID-19 vaccine. The table came from immunoSEQ multiplex PCR; TCRdb's copy has only in-frame clones and leaves some out. The data show some 110,000 clones, almost 95% seen once. The specimen comprised peripheral blood, sampled on day 0 of AZD1222 vaccination. The receptors come from an adult in good health.

The chain has TRBV5-4 and TRBJ2-2; D may be TRBD1 (6 bases). CDR1 and CDR2 (germline): SGHNT, YYREEE (reference sequence). Deletions cut 0 bases from V and 5 bases from J, with 11 bases between. This CDR3 is 15 amino acids long. CDR3 in amino acids: CASSLGTVGTGELFF. CDR3 DNA: TGTGCCAGCAGCTTGGGGACAGTCGGAACCGGGGAGCTGTTTTTT. Using reference TRBV5-4 and TRBJ2-2 for the parts outside the CDR3, the full variable domain is ETGVTQSPTHLIKTRGQQVTLRCSSQSGHNTVSWYQQALGQGPQFIFQYYREEENGRGNFPPRFSGLQFPNYSSELNVNALELDDSALYLCASSLGTVGTGELFFGEGSRLTVL.

The chain couples TRBV3-1 (or the pseudogene TRBV3-2) to TRBJ1-6; a weak D match, TRBD1 (6 bases). The V gene lost 1 base and the J gene lost 10 bases, with 8 bases spanning the gap. The V gene's germline CDR1 is LGHDT and CDR2 YNNKEL (reference sequence). The CDR3 totals 13 residues. Written as DNA, the CDR3 is TGTGCCAGCAGCCAAGGGGGGGCATCACCCCTCCACTTT. Amino acid sequence: CASSQGGASPLHF.

The genes are TRBV12-3 or TRBV12-4 and TRBJ1-2, with D unclear. Trimming cost V 6 bases and J 8 bases, with 16 bases left between them. The CDR3 loop spans 13 amino acids. This CDR3 is CASSRRPSGGYTF. In DNA form, the CDR3 reads TGTGCCAGCAGCCGAAGACCCTCGGGGGGCTACACCTTC.

This clone has a single count. The chain has TRBV2 and TRBJ2-7; D is unclear. With 3 bases removed from V and 1 base from J, the gap between germline ends came to 7 bases. CDR1 and CDR2 from the germline V gene are SNHLY and FYNNEI. The CDR3 is 13 amino acids. The CDR3 coding sequence is TGTGCCAGCAGTGATTGGGGTTCCTACGAGCAGTACTTC. This encodes CASSDWGSYEQYF. Together with reference TRBV2 and TRBJ2-7, the CDR3 gives the full variable domain: EPEVTQTPSHQVTQMGQEVILRCVPISNHLYFYWYRQILGQKVEFLVSFYNNEISEKSEIFDDQFSVERPDGSNFTLKIRSTKLEDSAMYFCASSDWGSYEQYFGPGTRLTVT.

The rearrangement links TRBV27 to TRBJ2-4, with 7 bases identical to TRBD1. V shed 5 bases, J shed 10 bases, and the junction held 20 bases outside the gene matches. The length of the CDR3 is 17 residues. CDR1 MNHEY and CDR2 SMNVEV come from the germline V gene (reference sequence). This CDR3 reads CASSLRYGQVLLGIQYF. In DNA, the CDR3 is TGTGCCAGCAGTCTACGTTACGGACAGGTACTTTTGGGGATTCAGTACTTC.

This chain links TRBV30 with TRBJ1-1; the D gene is possibly TRBD1 (5 bases). Trimming pared 0 bases from V and 5 bases from J, leaving 16 bases between. CDR1 and CDR2 (germline): GTSNPN, SVGIG (reference sequence). The CDR3 runs to 15 residues. CDR3: CAWSVDYGGGTEAFF. The CDR3 DNA reads TGTGCCTGGAGTGTGGACTACGGGGGAGGTACTGAAGCTTTCTTT.

The chain couples TRBV13 to TRBJ2-3; 14 bases line up with TRBD2. The CDR3 contains 16 residues. V trimming: 5 bases; J trimming: 6 bases; junction bases outside the gene matches: 7. Germline loops: CDR1 PRHDT, CDR2 FYEKMQ (reference sequence). CDR3 DNA: TGTGCCAGCAGCCGACCTCGGACTAGCGGGAGGGATACGCAGTATTTT. Encoded protein: CASSRPRTSGRDTQYF.

This chain uses TRBV24-1 with TRBJ2-3, with TRBD1 matching 8 bases. The germline V gene encodes CDR1 KGHDR and CDR2 SFDVKD. J gave up 6 bases and V 2 bases, and 9 bases lay outside the gene matches. The CDR3 totals 16 residues. DNA of the CDR3: TGTGCCACCAGTGATTGGGGACAGGCCACCGGGGATACGCAGTATTTT. Amino acids: CATSDWGQATGDTQYF.

J is TRBJ2-2 and V is TRBV5-4, with a possible D match to TRBD1 (5 bases). Trimming removed 3 bases at V and 4 bases at J, with 13 bases between. The germline V gene has CDR1 SGHNT and CDR2 YYREEE (reference sequence). CDR3 length: 15 residues. The DNA of the CDR3 is TGTGCCAGCAGCTCCAGGGCCCGGACCACCGGGGAGCTGTTTTTT. Encoded protein: CASSSRARTTGELFF.

The genes are TRBV6-5 and TRBJ2-1; D is perhaps TRBD1 or TRBD2 (6 bases each). Germline V gene data show CDR1 as MNHEY and CDR2 as SVGAGI. CDR3 size: 15 residues. V was trimmed by 7 bases and J by 2 bases, leaving 15 bases between them. The CDR3 coding sequence is TGTGCCAGCAACCCAGGGGAGGCCCCCTACAATGAGCAGTTCTTC. Protein product: CASNPGEAPYNEQFF.

The rearrangement joins TRBV5-1 to TRBJ2-2; D could derive from TRBD1 or TRBD2 (6 bases each). CDR1 and CDR2 (germline): SGHRS, YFSETQ. CDR3 length: 15 residues. With 4 bases removed from V and 2 bases from J, the gap between germline ends came to 12 bases. The CDR3 DNA reads as TGCGCCAGCAGCCCCCTGGGGGGCAACACCGGGGAGCTGTTTTTT. Protein sequence: CASSPLGGNTGELFF.

The chain recombines TRBV19 with TRBJ1-5; TRBD1 aligns across 8 bases. V shed 5 bases and J 6 bases; nucleotides not matched to a gene: 6. The CDR3 runs 14 residues. CDR1 and CDR2 (germline): LNHDA, SQIVND (reference sequence). The DNA for the CDR3 is TGTGCCAGTAGTCCGTCGACAGGGGCTCAGCCCCAGCATTTT. It yields the protein CASSPSTGAQPQHF.